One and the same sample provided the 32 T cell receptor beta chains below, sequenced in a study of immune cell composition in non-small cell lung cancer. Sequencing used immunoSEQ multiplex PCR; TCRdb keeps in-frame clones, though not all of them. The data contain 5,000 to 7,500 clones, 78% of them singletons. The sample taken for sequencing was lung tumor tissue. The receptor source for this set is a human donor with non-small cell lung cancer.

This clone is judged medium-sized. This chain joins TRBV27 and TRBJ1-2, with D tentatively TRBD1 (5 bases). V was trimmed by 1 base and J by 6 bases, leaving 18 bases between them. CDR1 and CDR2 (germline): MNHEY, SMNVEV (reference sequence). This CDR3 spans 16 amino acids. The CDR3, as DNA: TGTGCCAGCAGTTTATTAGGCGGCAGGGACTATAATGGCTACACCTTC. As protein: CASSLLGGRDYNGYTF.

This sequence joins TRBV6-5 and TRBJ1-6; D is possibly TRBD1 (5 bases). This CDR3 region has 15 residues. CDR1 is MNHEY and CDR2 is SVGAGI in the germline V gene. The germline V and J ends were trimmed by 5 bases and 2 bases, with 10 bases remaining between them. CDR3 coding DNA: TGTGCCAGCAGTCGAACAGGCCCCTATAATTCACCCCTCCACTTT. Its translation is CASSRTGPYNSPLHF.

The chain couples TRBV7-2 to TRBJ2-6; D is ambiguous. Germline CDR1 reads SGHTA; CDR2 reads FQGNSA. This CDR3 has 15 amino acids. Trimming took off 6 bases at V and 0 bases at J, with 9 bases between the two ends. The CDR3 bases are TGTGCCAGCAGTCTGCTCGGCTCTGGGGCCAACGTCCTGACTTTC. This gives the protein CASSLLGSGANVLTF.

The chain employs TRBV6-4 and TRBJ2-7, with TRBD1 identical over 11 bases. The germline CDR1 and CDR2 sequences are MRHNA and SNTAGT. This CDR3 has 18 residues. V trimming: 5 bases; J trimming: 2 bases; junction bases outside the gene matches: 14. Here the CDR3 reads CASSKIGQGAQDPYEQYF. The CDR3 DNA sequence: TGTGCCAGCAGTAAAATCGGACAGGGGGCGCAAGACCCCTACGAGCAGTACTTC.

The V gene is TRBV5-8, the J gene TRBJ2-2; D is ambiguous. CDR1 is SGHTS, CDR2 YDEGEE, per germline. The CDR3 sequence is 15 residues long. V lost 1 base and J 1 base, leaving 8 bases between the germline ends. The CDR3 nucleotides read TGTGCCAGCAGCTTGTTGGGCCGGAACACCGGGGAGCTGTTTTTT. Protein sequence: CASSLLGRNTGELFF.

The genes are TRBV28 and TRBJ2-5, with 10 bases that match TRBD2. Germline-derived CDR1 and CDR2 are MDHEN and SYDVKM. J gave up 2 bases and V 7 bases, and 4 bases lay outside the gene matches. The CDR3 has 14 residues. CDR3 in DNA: TGTGCCAGCAATTCACTAGCGGGACAAGAGACCCAGTACTTC. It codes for CASNSLAGQETQYF.

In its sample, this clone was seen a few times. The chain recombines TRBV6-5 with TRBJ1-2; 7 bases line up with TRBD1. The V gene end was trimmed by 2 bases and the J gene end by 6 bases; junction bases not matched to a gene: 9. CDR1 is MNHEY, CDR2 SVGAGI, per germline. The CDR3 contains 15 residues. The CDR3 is CASSYDGTASDGYTF. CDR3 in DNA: TGTGCCAGCAGTTACGACGGGACAGCAAGCGATGGCTACACCTTC.

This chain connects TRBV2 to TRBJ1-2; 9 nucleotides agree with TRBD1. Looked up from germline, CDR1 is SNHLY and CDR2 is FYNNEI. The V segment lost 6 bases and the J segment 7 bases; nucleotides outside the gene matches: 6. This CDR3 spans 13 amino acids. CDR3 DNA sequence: TGTGCCAGCAGCCACGTACAGGGGGCTGGCTACACCTTC. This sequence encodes CASSHVQGAGYTF.

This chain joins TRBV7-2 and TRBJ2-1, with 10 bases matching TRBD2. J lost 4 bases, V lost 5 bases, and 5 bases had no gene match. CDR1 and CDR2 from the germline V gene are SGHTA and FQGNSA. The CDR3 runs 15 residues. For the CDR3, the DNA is TGTGCCAGCAGCGCTAGCGGGAGTTTTTACAATGAGCAGTTCTTC. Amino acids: CASSASGSFYNEQFF.

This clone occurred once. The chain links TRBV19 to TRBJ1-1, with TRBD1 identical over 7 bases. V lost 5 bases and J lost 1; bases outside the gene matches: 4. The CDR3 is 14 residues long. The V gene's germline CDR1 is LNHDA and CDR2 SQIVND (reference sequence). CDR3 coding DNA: TGTGCCAGTAGTTGGGACAGTGGGAACACTGAAGCTTTCTTT. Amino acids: CASSWDSGNTEAFF.

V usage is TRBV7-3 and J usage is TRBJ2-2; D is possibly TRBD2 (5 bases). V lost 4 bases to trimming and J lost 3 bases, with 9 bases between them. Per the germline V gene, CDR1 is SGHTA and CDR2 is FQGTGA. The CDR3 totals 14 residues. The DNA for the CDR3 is TGTGCCAGCAGCTCGGACTCGTACACCGGGGAGCTGTTTTTT. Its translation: CASSSDSYTGELFF.

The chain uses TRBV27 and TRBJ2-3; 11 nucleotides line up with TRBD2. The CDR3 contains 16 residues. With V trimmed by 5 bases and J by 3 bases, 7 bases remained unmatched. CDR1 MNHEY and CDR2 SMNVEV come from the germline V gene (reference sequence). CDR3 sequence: CASSTRLAGLTDTQYF. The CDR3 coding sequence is TGTGCCAGCAGTACCAGACTAGCGGGATTGACAGATACGCAGTATTTT.

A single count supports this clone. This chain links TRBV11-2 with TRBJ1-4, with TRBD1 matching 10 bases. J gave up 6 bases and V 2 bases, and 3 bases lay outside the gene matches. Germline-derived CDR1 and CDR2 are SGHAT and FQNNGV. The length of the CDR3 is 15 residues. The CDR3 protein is CASSLRGTGDEKLFF. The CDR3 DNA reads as TGTGCCAGCAGCTTAAGGGGGACAGGGGATGAAAAACTGTTTTTT.

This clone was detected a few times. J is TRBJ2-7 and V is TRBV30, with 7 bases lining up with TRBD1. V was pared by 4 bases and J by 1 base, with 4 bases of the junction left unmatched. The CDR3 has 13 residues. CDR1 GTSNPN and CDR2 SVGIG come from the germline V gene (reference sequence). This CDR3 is CAWTGQDSYEQYF. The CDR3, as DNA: TGTGCCTGGACCGGACAGGATTCCTACGAGCAGTACTTC.

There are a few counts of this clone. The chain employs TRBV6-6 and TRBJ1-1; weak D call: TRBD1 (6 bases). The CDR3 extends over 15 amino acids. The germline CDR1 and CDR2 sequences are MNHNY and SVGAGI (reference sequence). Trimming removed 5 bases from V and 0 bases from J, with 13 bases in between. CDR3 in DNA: TGTGCCAGCAGTCCCGGACAGTTTATGAACACTGAAGCTTTCTTT. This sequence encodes CASSPGQFMNTEAFF.

CDR3 sequence (DNA): TGTGCCAGCAGAGACGCCACTAGCGGGTCCTACAATGAGCAGTTCTTC. Its protein is CASRDATSGSYNEQFF. The genes are TRBV2 and TRBJ2-1, with 9 bases aligning to TRBD2. The germline V gene has CDR1 SNHLY and CDR2 FYNNEI. This CDR3 has 16 amino acids. The trim removed 6 bases at V and 1 base at J, leaving 7 bases unmatched.

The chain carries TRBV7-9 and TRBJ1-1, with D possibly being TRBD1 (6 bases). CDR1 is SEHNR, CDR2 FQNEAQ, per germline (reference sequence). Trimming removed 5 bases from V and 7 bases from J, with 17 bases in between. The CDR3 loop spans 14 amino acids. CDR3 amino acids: CASSPPSGAIEAFF. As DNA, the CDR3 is TGTGCCAGCAGCCCCCCCTCAGGGGCGATTGAAGCTTTCTTT.

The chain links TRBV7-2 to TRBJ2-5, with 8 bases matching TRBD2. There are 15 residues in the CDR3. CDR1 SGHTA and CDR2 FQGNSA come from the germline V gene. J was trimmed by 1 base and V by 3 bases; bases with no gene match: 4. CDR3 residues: CASSFQRGTQETQYF. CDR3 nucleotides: TGTGCCAGCAGCTTCCAGCGGGGGACCCAAGAGACCCAGTACTTC.

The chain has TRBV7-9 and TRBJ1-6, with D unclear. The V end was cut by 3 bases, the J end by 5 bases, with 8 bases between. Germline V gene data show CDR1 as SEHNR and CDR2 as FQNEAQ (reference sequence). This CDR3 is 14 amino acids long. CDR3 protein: CASSFSLNNSPLHF. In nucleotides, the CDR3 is TGTGCCAGCAGCTTCTCCTTAAATAATTCACCCCTCCACTTT. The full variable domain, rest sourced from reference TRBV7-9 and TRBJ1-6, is DTGVSQNPRHKITKRGQNVTFRCDPISEHNRLYWYRQTLGQGPEFLTYFQNEAQLEKSRLLSDRFSAERPKGSFSTLEIQRTEQGDSAMYLCASSFSLNNSPLHFGNGTRLTVT.

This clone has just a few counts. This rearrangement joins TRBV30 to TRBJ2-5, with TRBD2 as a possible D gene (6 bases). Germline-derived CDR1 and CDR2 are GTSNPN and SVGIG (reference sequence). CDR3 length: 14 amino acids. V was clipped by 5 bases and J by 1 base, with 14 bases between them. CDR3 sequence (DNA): TGTGCCTGGGACTCAGGACTATTCCAAGAGACCCAGTACTTC. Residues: CAWDSGLFQETQYF.

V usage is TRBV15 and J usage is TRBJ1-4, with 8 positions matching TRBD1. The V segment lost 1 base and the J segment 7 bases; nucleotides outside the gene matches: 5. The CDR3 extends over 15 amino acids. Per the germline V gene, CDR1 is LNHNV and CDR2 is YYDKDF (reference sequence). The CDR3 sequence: CATSRGQGAVEKLFF. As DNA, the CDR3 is TGTGCCACCAGCAGAGGCCAGGGGGCTGTTGAAAAACTGTTTTTT.

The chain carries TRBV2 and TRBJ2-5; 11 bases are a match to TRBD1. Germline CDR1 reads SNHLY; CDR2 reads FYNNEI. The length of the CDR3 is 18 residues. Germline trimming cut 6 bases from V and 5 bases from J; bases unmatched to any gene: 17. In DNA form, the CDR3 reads TGTGCCAGCAGCTTAAGGGACAGGGGGGGAACCTTGGGGGAGACCCAGTACTTC. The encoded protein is CASSLRDRGGTLGETQYF. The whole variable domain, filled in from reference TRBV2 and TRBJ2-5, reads EPEVTQTPSHQVTQMGQEVILRCVPISNHLYFYWYRQILGQKVEFLVSFYNNEISEKSEIFDDQFSVERPDGSNFTLKIRSTKLEDSAMYFCASSLRDRGGTLGETQYFGPGTRLLVL.

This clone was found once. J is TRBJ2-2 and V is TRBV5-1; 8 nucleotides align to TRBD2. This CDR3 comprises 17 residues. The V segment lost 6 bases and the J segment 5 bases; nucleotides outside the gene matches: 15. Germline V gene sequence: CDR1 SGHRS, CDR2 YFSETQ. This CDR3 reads CASTLPGGLSETGELFF. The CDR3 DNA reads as TGCGCCAGCACCCTGCCGGGAGGGTTGAGCGAGACCGGGGAGCTGTTTTTT.

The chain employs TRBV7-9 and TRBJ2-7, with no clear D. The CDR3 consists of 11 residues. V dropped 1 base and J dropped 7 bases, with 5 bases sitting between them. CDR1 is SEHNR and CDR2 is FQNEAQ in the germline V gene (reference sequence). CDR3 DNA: TGTGCCAGCAGCTTAGTCGCGGAGCAGTACTTC. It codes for CASSLVAEQYF.

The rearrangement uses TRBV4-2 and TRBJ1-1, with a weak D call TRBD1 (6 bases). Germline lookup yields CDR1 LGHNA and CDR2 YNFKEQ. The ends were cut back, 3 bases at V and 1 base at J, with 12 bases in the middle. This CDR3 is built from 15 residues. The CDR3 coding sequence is TGTGCCAGCAGCCACAAAATCAGGGGGAACACTGAAGCTTTCTTT. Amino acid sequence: CASSHKIRGNTEAFF.

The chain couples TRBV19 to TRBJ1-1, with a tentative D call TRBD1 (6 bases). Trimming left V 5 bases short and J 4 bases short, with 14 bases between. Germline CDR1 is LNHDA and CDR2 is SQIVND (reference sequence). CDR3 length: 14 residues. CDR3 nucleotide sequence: TGTGCCAGTAGTGTCAAACAGGGCGTCACTGAAGCTTTCTTT. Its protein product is CASSVKQGVTEAFF.

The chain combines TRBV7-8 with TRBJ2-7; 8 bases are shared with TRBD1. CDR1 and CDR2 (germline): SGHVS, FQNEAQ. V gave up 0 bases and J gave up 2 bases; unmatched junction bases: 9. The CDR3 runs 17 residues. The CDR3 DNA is TGTGCCAGCAGCTTAGCCCTCCGGACAGGGCAAACCTACGAGCAGTACTTC. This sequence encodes CASSLALRTGQTYEQYF.

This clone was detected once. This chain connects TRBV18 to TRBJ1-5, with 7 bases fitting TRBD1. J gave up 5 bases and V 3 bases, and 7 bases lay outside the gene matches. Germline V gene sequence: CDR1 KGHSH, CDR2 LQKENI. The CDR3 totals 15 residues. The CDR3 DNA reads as TGTGCCAGCTCACCGTCTCGGACAGGTGATCAGCCCCAGCATTTT. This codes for CASSPSRTGDQPQHF.

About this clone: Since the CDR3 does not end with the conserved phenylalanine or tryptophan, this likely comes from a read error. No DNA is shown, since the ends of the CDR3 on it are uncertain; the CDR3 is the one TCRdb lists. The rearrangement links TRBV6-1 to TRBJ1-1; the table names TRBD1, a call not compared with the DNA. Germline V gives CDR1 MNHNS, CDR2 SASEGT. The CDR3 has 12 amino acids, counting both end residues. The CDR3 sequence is CASSEVTGFPLV.

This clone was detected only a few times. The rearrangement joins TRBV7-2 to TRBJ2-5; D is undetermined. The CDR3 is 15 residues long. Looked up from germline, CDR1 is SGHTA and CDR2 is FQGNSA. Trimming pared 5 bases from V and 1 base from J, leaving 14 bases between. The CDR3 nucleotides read TGTGCCAGCAGCGTGGAGCCACGTTCCCAAGAGACCCAGTACTTC. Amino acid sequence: CASSVEPRSQETQYF.

CDR3 bases: TGTGCCAGCAGTTGGGACTGGGGGGATGAGCAGTTCTTC. Amino acid sequence: CASSWDWGDEQFF. V usage is TRBV27 and J usage is TRBJ2-1; perhaps TRBD2 as D (6 bases). Trimming stripped 4 bases from V and 8 bases from J, with 12 bases between. This CDR3 contains 13 residues. Germline V gene data show CDR1 as MNHEY and CDR2 as SMNVEV (reference sequence).

The CDR3 bases are TGTGCCAGCATGTACAGGGACCATGAGCAGTTCTTC. It encodes CASMYRDHEQFF. The chain combines TRBV25-1 with TRBJ2-1; D might be TRBD1 (6 bases). Germline CDR1 MGHDK, CDR2 SYGVNS. This CDR3 contains 12 residues. V was cut by 7 bases and J by 8 bases, with 12 bases left in between.